This T cell receptor beta chain derives from a study of cytomegalovirus exposure and HLA in healthy donors (dated by TCRdb to 2016 to 2017). Background on the whole study: An earlier analysis of 587 of the donors reported 276 Gb of sequence data and around 120 million unique TCR beta sequences obtained from around 180 million T cells. An early release covering 500 to 750 HLA-typed donors comprised about 300 gigabases of sequencing data and 85 million or so unique TCR sequences. The genetic ancestry cluster associated with self-reported Caucasian donors included roughly four fifths of the approximately 400 genotyped donors. The study aimed to test whether signatures of past pathogen exposure could be identified by cataloging public T cell receptors. The T cell repertoires of 666 subjects were profiled by immunosequencing and related to cytomegalovirus serostatus. A separate validation cohort of 100 to 150 different subjects was used in addition to the 666-subject first cohort. High-throughput TCR immunosequencing, statistical association of individual TCRs with disease status, and machine learning were combined to predict cytomegalovirus infection status. A later analysis re-examined previously published TCR beta repertoires from hundreds of donors and added high-resolution HLA genotyping to investigate patterns of TCR occurrence. The later analysis used no new phenotypic data to find candidate immune exposures, relying instead on TCR beta sequences and their occurrence across donors. To decide whether each TCR beta V gene segment behaved as functional or pseudogenic, an earlier analysis of approximately 590 of the donors relied on high-throughput TCR beta sequencing. Donor age, sex, ethnicity and CMV serostatus were collected together with the repertoire data. In a later genetic analysis, genome-wide SNP genotypes for about 60% of the 666 donors were used, and that subset was treated as a discovery cohort. Every repertoire in the discovery cohort had been generated on one and the same sequencing platform. Class I and class II HLA loci were covered by the typing at four-digit resolution. The number of typed donors differed by locus: roughly 620-630 for A, B, C, DRB1 and DQB1; 522 for DQA1; over 600 for DPA1; and some 430 for DPB1. Roughly 5 DR-DQ haplotypes were treated as single units for association and clustering because of strong linkage in the cohort. Across 300 to 500 genotyped donors of the cohort, an average of roughly 230,000 unique TCR beta nucleotide sequences per donor were sequenced, and about a sixth of those sequences were non-productive.

The receptor library was made with the immunoSEQ multiplex PCR assay. The multiplex PCR relied on a mix of 60 forward primers for TCR Vbeta segments and 13 reverse primers for TCR Jbeta segments. The CDR3 region of rearranged TCR beta genes was amplified from genomic DNA with a multiplex PCR assay. The Illumina HiSeq System was used to sequence the amplified TCR beta libraries as 87-base-pair reads. The source study handled its data this way. A later analysis counted approximately 84 million unique TCR beta chains across the 550 to 750 repertoires, and some 11 million of these chains were shared by at least two donors. To remove PCR and sequencing errors, raw reads were error-corrected and collapsed into unique sequences using a nearest-neighbor algorithm that merged closely related sequences. V, D and J gene segments were assigned by aligning CDR3 sequences to IMGT reference sequences. For a sequence to be retained, a match of at least six nucleotides to both a V gene segment and a J gene segment was required. A rearrangement was called productive if the CDR3 had no stop codons and remained in frame with V and J, and every other rearrangement was called non-productive. CDR3 was defined by IMGT convention, running from the second conserved V-encoded cysteine to the conserved J-encoded phenylalanine. The earlier analysis of about 590 of the donors excluded sequences that lacked an unambiguous match to a single V gene segment. In an earlier analysis of 587 of the donors, V segments were called functional above 56.7% productive rearrangements and were called segregating when the between-donor standard deviation exceeded 5%. A statistical classification framework was built for diagnosing cytomegalovirus status from the catalog of TCR beta chain sequences. V and J gene assignment, in a later analysis, came from comparing TCR nucleotide sequences with IMGT/GENE-DB human TR gene sequences. In a later analysis, CDR3 sequences and most-parsimonious VDJ recombination scenarios were assigned using the TCRdist pipeline. In a later analysis, every TCR beta chain was defined by the combination of its CDR3 amino acid sequence and its V-gene family, and reads without a unique V-gene family were dropped. In a later analysis, approximately 640 highly shared, low-generation-probability nucleotide sequences were removed to address suspected cross-contamination and a sequencing artifact. For each public chain, a later analysis derived a clonal expansion index from normalized ranks of inferred template counts within each repertoire. A later analysis computed generation probabilities with a VDJ recombination model fitted to out-of-frame rearrangements, and checked the results against IGoR. In a later analysis, TCR-TCR, TCR-HLA and TCR-CMV co-occurrence was scored with hypergeometric tests, and a repertoire-size bias correction was applied to TCR pairs. False discovery rates were estimated in a later analysis by permuting HLA or CMV assignments 20 times. In a later analysis, co-occurring TCRs were grouped using DBSCAN, and TCRdist sequence similarity was added for clustering within HLA-allele-positive subsets. Repertoires with fewer than 30,000 or more than 120,000 public chains, plus five repertoires with anomalous nucleotide sharing, were excluded from co-occurrence clustering. TCRdb took this table from immuneACCESS and kept in-frame rearrangements with V and J called. Such tables lack part of the clones; where checked against another copy, unresolved V genes explain under half of the gap, and the rest is unexplained. Clone size and V and J calls were adopted from that table, with D and trimming inferred from the DNA. This sample is represented by fewer than 250,000 clones; 60% to 80% of them were singletons. In total, the top ten clones hold 2% to 2.5% of the sample.

For CDR1 and CDR2, the germline V gene (reference sequence) lists SEHNR and FQNEAQ. Inclusive of the bounding cysteine and phenylalanine, the CDR3 is 12 residues long. The DNA shown is the 36-base CDR3, in frame from base 1. V is shortened by 5 bases, J by 9 bases, and the region joining them spans 8 bases. Points on this clone: Its antigen specificity is not known. Base qualities are not at hand, and no much larger clone is one base apart.

In total, just over 650 healthy bone marrow donors made up the cohort. At the time of sampling, every cohort member was nominally healthy, though immune exposures that went unrecorded were likely present. The donor was CMV seropositive and was included in the group of 250 to 350 seropositive cohort members. Every donor gave a peripheral blood sample, and the peripheral blood mononuclear cells from that sample were used for TCR beta sequencing. The Qiagen DNeasy Blood Extraction Kit was used to extract genomic DNA from the blood cell samples. The full study reports these points: In an earlier analysis of over 550 of the donors, most TCR beta V segments were observed in productive rearrangements about 87% or about 30% of the time, broadly matching IMGT annotations. In a later analysis, several top co-occurrence clusters were reported to appear linked to parvovirus B19, influenza, CMV and Epstein-Barr virus. Because counts were too low, approximately 15 rarely observed V segments, including chromosome 9 orphons, were excluded from the earlier analysis of roughly 580 of the donors. The presence/absence analyses assumed that sequencing depth was roughly uniform across donors, and that assumption may not be true. At a false discovery rate of 0.05, a later analysis linked under 20,000 TCR beta sequences to specific HLA alleles. An association between a missense DCLRE1C variant and V-gene and J-gene trimming of TCR beta chains was found in a later genetic analysis and replicated in an independent cohort. Linkage disequilibrium might explain the correlated functional status among segregating V segments, but an unknown experimental factor could not be excluded. A later genetic analysis reported fewer N-insertions in productive TCRs among donors in an Asian-associated ancestry cluster than the roughly 700-donor mean. A further reported finding was that TCR beta sequences accurately predicted the HLA-A and HLA-B alleles for most subjects in the first cohort. Some IMGT-functional V segments, including TRBV6-2 and TRBV6-3, could not be distinguished by the 87-base-pair reads and were therefore excluded. Only TCR beta chains were sequenced in this cohort, and the absence of alpha or paired-chain data limited detectable features. CMV serostatus was the only immune exposure information available for the cohort. In a later analysis, the rate of TCR association differed among HLA loci, with DRB1 alleles having the most associated TCRs and HLA-C alleles having the fewest. A cluster of highly shared sequence variants was judged likely to be a technical artifact of the sequencing pipeline. According to the authors, the approach could potentially be generalized to other disease states and immunological phenotypes. In a later analysis, most CMV-associated TCR beta chains were found to appear HLA-restricted, with HLA associations seemingly driven largely by CMV exposure. The classifier was reported to diagnose cytomegalovirus status with high specificity and sensitivity in both the original and validation cohorts. Strong co-occurrence of HLA alleles, especially DR and DQ, made assigning TCR associations to individual alleles difficult. Because HLA typing was missing for some donors at each locus, association tests included only the typed subset. A later analysis found that HLA-associated TCR beta chains were more clonally expanded and had lower generation probabilities than equally common non-associated chains. In vitro tests confirmed that a few of the cytomegalovirus-associated TCR beta chains recognize cytomegalovirus antigens. The study gave a list of 150 to 200 TCR beta chains associated with cytomegalovirus. Across donors, most TCR sequences were observed very rarely, whereas some public TCRs were present in many individuals.

The sample was PBMCs. The origin of this receptor is a woman between 25 and 40 years old in good health and CMV-seropositive. The rearranged segments are TRBV7-9 and TRBJ1-6; the D gene identity is not certain. The nucleotides read TGTGCCAGCAGCCCCGTCGGTTCACCCCTCCACTTT. This sequence encodes CASSPVGSPLHF.